This TCR beta chain came from a study of blood T cell repertoires in COVID-19. With V trimmed by 7 bases and J by 4 bases, 5 bases remained unmatched. CDR3 length equals 15 residues. The germline V gene has CDR1 ENHRY and CDR2 SYGVKD. Participants came from around 25 US areas, aged roughly 18 to 95 years. The study assigned cohorts using participant-reported clinical history. Original handling: Cell counts per sample came from amplifying reference gene primers. The protocol was immunoSEQ multiplex PCR, while the TCRdb copy is restricted to in-frame clones and leaves out a portion. That table supplies the V and J calls and clone size; D and trimming were determined from the DNA. The sample records approximately 200,000 clones, about 80% being singletons.

This sequence originates from a woman in her forties with acute COVID-19. Sequencing used PBMCs or T cells enriched from blood (not recorded which). The J gene is TRBJ2-2, the V gene TRBV10-3; 11 nucleotides match TRBD1. The CDR3 loop reads CAINLGTGGTGELFF. For the CDR3, the DNA is TGTGCCATCAACCTAGGGACAGGGGGCACCGGGGAGCTGTTTTTT.